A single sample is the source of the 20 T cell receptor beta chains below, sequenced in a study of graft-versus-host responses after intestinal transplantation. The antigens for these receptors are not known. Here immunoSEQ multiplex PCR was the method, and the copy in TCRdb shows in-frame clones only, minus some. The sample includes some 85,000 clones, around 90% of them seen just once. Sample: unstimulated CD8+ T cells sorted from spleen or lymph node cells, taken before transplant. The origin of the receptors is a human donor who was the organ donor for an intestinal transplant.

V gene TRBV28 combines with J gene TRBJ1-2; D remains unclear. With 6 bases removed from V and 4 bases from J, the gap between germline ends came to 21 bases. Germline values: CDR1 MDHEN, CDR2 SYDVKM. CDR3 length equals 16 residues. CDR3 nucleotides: TGTGCCAGCAGCTTCTCAGTTGGCACGGCTACCTATGGCTACACCTTC. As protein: CASSFSVGTATYGYTF.

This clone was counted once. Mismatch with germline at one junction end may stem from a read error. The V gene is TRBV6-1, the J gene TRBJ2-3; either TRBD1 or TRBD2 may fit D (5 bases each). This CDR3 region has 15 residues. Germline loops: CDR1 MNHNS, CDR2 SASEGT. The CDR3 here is CAISLRDPILDTQYF. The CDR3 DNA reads TGTGCCATCAGTCTCCGGGACCCTATCCTCGATACGCAGTATTTT.

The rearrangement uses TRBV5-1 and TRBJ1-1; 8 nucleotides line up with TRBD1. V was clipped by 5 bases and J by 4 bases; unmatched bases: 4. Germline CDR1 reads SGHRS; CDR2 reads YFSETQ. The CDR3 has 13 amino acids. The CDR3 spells CASSLDRGTEAFF. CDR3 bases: TGCGCCAGCAGTCTAGACAGGGGCACTGAAGCTTTCTTT.

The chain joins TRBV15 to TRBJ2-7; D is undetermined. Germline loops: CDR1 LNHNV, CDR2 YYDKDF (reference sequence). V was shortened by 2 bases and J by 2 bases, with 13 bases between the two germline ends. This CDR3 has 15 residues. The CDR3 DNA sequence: TGTGCCACCAGCAGACCCGGTGCAGTTACCTACGAGCAGTACTTC. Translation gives CATSRPGAVTYEQYF.

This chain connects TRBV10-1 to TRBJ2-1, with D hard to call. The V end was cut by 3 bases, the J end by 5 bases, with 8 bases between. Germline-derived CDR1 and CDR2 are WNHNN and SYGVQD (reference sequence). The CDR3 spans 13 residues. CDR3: CASSEGRHNEQFF. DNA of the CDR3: TGCGCCAGCAGTGAAGGCCGGCACAATGAGCAGTTCTTC.

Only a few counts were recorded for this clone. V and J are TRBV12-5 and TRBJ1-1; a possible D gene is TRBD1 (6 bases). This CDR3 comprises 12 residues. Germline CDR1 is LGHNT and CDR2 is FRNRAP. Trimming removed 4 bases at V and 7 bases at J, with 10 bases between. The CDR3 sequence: CASGWGQNEAFF. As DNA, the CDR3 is TGTGCTAGTGGTTGGGGGCAAAATGAAGCTTTCTTT.

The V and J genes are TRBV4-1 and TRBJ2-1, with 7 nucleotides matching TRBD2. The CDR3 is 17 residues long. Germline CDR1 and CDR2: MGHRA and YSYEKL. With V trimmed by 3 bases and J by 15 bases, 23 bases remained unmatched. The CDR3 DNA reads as TGCGCCAGCAGCCAGATGGGGGGTTTAGGGGCGGGGGATCAAAGGTTCTTC. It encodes CASSQMGGLGAGDQRFF.

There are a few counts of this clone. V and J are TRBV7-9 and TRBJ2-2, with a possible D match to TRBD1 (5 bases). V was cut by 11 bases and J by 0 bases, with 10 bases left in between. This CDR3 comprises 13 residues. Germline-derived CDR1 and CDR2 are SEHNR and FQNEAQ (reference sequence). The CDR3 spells CAGKGTNTGELFF. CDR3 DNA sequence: TGTGCCGGCAAGGGGACGAACACCGGGGAGCTGTTTTTT. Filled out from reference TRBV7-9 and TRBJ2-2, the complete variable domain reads DTGVSQNPRHKITKRGQNVTFRCDPISEHNRLYWYRQTLGQGPEFLTYFQNEAQLEKSRLLSDRFSAERPKGSFSTLEIQRTEQGDSAMYLCAGKGTNTGELFFGEGSRLTVL.

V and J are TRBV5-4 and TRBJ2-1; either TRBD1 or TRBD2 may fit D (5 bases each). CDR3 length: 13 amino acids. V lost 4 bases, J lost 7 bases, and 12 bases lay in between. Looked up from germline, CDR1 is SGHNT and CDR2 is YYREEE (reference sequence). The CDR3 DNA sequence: TGTGCCAGCAGCCCGGAGGCAGGGAATGAGCAGTTCTTC. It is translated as CASSPEAGNEQFF.

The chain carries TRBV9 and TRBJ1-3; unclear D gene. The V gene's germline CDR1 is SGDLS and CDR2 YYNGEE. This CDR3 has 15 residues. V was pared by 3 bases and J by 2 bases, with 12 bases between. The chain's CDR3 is CASSASGVAGNTIYF. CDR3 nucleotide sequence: TGTGCCAGCAGCGCATCTGGGGTTGCTGGAAACACCATATATTTT. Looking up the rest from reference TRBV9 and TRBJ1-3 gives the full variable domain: DSGVTQTPKHLITATGQRVTLRCSPRSGDLSVYWYQQSLDQGLQFLIQYYNGEERAKGNILERFSAQQFPDLHSELNLSSLELGDSALYFCASSASGVAGNTIYFGEGSWLTVV.

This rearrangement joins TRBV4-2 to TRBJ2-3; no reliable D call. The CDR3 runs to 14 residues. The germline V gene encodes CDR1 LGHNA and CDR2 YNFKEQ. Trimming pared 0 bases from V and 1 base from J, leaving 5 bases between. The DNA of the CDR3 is TGTGCCAGCAGCCAAGATTGGGGCACAGATACGCAGTATTTT. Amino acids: CASSQDWGTDTQYF.

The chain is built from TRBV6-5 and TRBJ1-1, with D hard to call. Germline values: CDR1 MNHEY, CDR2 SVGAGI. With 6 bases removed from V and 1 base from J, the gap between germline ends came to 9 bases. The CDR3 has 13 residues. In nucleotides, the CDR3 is TGTGCCAGCAGCCCGGGCTGGAACACTGAAGCTTTCTTT. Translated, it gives CASSPGWNTEAFF.

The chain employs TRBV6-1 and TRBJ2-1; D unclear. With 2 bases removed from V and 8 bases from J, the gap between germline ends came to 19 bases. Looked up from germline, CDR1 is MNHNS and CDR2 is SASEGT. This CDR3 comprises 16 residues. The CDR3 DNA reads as TGTGCCAGCAGTGAATGGGGAAGAAGTGACTGGGATGAGCAGTTCTTC. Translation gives CASSEWGRSDWDEQFF.

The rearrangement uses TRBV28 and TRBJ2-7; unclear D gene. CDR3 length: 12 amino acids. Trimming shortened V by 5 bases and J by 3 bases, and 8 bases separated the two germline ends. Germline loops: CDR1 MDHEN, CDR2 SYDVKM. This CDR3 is CASSQELYEQYF. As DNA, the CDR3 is TGTGCCAGCAGTCAGGAACTCTACGAGCAGTACTTC.

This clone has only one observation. The CDR3 spells CASSLGTGAYEQYF. Here the CDR3 DNA reads TGTGCCAGCAGCTTGGGGACAGGCGCCTACGAGCAGTACTTC. The V and J genes are TRBV11-2 and TRBJ2-5; 8 positions agree with TRBD1. The DNA matches TRBJ2-7 better at its end, which makes the J call doubtful. From germline, CDR1 is SGHAT and CDR2 FQNNGV. CDR3 size: 14 residues.

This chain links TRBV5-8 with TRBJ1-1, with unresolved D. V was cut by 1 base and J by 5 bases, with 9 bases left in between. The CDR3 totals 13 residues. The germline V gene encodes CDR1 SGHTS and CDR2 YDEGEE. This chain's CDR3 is CASSLLPGTEAFF. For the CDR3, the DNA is TGTGCCAGCAGCTTGTTACCGGGAACTGAAGCTTTCTTT.

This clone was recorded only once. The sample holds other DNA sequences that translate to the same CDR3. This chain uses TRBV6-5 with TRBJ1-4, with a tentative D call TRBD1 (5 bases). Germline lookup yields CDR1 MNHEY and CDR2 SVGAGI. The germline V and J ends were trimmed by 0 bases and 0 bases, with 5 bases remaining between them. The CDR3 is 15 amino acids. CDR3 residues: CASSYSGATNEKLFF. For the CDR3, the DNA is TGTGCCAGCAGTTACTCGGGGGCAACTAATGAAAAACTGTTTTTT.

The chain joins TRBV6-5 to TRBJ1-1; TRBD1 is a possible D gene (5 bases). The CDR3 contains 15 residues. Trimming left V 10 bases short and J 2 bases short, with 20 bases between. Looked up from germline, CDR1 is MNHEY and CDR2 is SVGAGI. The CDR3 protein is CATNMGGSGNTEAFF. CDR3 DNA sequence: TGTGCCACCAATATGGGGGGGAGTGGAAACACTGAAGCTTTCTTT.

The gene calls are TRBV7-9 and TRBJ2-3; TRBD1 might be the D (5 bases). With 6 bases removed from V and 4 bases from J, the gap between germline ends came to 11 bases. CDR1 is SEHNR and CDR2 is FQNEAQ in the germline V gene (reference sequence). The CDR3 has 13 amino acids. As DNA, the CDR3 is TGTGCCAGCAGGTGGATGGGGCCAGATACGCAGTATTTT. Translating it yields CASRWMGPDTQYF. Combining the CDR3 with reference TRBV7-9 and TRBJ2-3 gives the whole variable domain DTGVSQNPRHKITKRGQNVTFRCDPISEHNRLYWYRQTLGQGPEFLTYFQNEAQLEKSRLLSDRFSAERPKGSFSTLEIQRTEQGDSAMYLCASRWMGPDTQYFGPGTRLTVL.

The CDR3 reads CASSLGTSGNNEQFF. The DNA for the CDR3 is TGTGCCAGCAGTTTAGGGACTAGCGGAAACAATGAGCAGTTCTTC. This chain links TRBV27 with TRBJ2-1; 11 bases agree with TRBD2. With V trimmed by 2 bases and J by 5 bases, 2 bases remained unmatched. Germline lookup yields CDR1 MNHEY and CDR2 SMNVEV (reference sequence). The CDR3 totals 15 residues.